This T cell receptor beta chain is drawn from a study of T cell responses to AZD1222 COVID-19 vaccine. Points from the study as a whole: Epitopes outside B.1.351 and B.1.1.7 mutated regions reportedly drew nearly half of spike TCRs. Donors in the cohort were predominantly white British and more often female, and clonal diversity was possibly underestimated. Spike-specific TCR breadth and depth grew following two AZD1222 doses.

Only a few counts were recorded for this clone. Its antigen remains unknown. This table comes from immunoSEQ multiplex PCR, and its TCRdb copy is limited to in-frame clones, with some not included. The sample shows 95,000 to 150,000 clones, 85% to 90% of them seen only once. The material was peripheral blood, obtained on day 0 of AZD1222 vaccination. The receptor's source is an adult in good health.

The CDR3 loop reads CASKGSSRTSTDTQYF. CDR3 DNA: TGTGCCTCCAAAGGATCGTCCAGAACTAGCACAGATACGCAGTATTTT. This rearrangement joins TRBV10-3 to TRBJ2-3; D is unclear. Germline V gives CDR1 ENHRY, CDR2 SYGVKD. This CDR3 spans 16 amino acids. V was clipped by 11 bases and J by 0 bases, with 21 bases between them.